This T cell receptor beta chain was captured by sequencing in a study of T cell responses to AZD1222 COVID-19 vaccine. Points from the study as a whole: Donors skewed white British and female; clonal diversity was possibly underestimated. A rise in Spike-specific TCR breadth and depth followed two AZD1222 doses.

A word on this clone: Its antigen is unknown.

The method was immunoSEQ multiplex PCR; TCRdb's version includes in-frame clones alone and lacks a portion of them. Counted here are around 150,000 clones, roughly 90% occurring once; the ten biggest clones make up 1.9%. This CDR3 has 13 residues. The germline V gene encodes CDR1 SGHTA and CDR2 FQGTGA. V lost 6 bases, J lost 1 base, and 9 bases lay in between. J is TRBJ1-1 and V is TRBV7-3, with unresolved D. The starting material was peripheral blood, obtained on day 0 of AZD1222 vaccination. This TCR derives from an adult in good health. CDR3 DNA sequence: TGTGCCAGCAGAGATCAGCCGAACACTGAAGCTTTCTTT. It codes for CASRDQPNTEAFF.